This T cell receptor (beta chain) was sequenced during a study of T cell repertoires in cytomegalovirus infection (dated by TCRdb to between 2018 and 2021). In terms of the full investigation: Donor HLA type was relevant to the analysis, because carriage of CMV infection together with the matching HLA type was indicated by public TCR beta signatures. Overall study results and their limits: The ex vivo response was dominated by HLA-C-restricted CMV-specific TCR beta clonotypes, and the single most frequent clonotype in two of eight donors was supplied by these HLA-C-restricted clonotypes. Cumulative frequency of public TCR beta family members discriminated carriers of CMV infection plus the relevant HLA type in this cohort and an independent roughly 350-donor cohort.

On this clonotype: There is no known antigen for this receptor. No quality values exist for individual bases; no much larger clone is one base distant.

Counted from cysteine to phenylalanine, this CDR3 has 16 amino acids. Only the CDR3 DNA is retained, 48 bases long and in frame from the first base. CDR1 and CDR2 are read off the germline V gene (reference sequence) as DFQATT and SNEGSKA. V lost 1 base and J lost 9 bases; the stretch between them is 19 bases long. The run used an Illumina HiSeq 1500. The public reads were reprocessed in TCRdb via fastp at Q25 and MiXCR, keeping in-frame beta chains. Each CDR3 protein appears once, grouped with its most common genes and DNA. This sample has approximately 250,000 distinct CDR3 sequences in its table, and approximately 9.2% of those were observed once. The ten most abundant clones make up roughly 16% of the sample.

The rearranged chain carries TRBV20-1 and TRBJ1-6; the best D guess is TRBD1, with 5 bases matching. The receptor was isolated from a human donor in good health (CMV status not recorded). Some clones in this sample may be carry-over from other donors' samples. The sequencing input was PBMCs. The CDR3 loop reads CSARARGAGFSSPLHF. The nucleotide sequence is given as TGCAGTGCTAGAGCGCGGGGCGCTGGATTCAGTTCACCCCTCCACTTT.